This T cell receptor beta chain was captured in a study of vaccination and CD4 T cells after COVID-19. As for the study in general: Once diagnosed, patients had post-COVID samples drawn a median about 100 days later (range 35 to 161).

Treatment: approximately 9-day PBMC culture with coronavirus spike peptide pools or control peptides (ViraFEST assay). These CD4+ T cells came from an unexposed donor, sampled before the COVID-19 pandemic (2011-2018). Fresh replacement IL-2 medium substituted for half the medium on days 3 and 7. This clonotype has only a few counts. The antigen remains undetermined. The CDR3 has 14 residues. Germline CDR1 and CDR2: LNHDA and SQIVND (reference sequence). J lost 1 base, V lost 5 bases, and 4 bases had no gene match. Cultured CD4+ T-cell DNA underwent Oncomine TCR Beta short-read sequencing. Genomic DNA was taken out of cultured CD4+ T cells by extraction. TCRdb reanalysed the PCR reads using MiXCR and keeps one entry per CDR3 protein. The sample records 7,500 or so distinct CDR3 sequences, around a quarter being singletons. General observations from the study: Relatively few convalescent patients were studied; early post-infection timepoints were not included.

V and J are TRBV19 and TRBJ2-7, with 8 bases aligning to TRBD1. The origin of this receptor is a human donor in good health. The sample consisted of CD4+ T cells from blood, cultured in vitro. The CDR3, as DNA: TGTGCCAGTAGTCTCCGGACAGGGTCCTACGAGCAGTACTTC. Protein product: CASSLRTGSYEQYF.